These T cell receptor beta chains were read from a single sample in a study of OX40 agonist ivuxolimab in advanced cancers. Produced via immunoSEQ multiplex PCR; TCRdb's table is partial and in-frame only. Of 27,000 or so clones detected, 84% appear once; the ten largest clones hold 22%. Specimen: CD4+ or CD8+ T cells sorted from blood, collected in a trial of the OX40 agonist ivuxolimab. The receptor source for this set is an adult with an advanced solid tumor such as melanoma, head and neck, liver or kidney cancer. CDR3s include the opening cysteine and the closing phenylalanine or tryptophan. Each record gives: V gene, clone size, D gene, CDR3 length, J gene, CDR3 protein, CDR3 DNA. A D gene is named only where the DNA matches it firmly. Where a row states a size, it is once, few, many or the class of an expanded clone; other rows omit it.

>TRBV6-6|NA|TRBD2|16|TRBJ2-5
CASSSTLAGGPETQYF
TGTGCCAGCAGTTCCACCCTAGCGGGAGGCCCGGAGACCCAGTACTTC
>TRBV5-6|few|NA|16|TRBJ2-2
CASSLGRGALTGELFF
TGTGCCAGCAGCTTGGGTCGGGGGGCCCTGACCGGGGAGCTGTTTTTT
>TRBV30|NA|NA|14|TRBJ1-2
CAWSQDGNFYGYTF
TGTGCCTGGTCCCAGGACGGGAACTTCTATGGCTACACCTTC
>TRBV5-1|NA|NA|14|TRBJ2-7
CASSLDRLFYEQYF
TGCGCCAGCAGCTTGGATCGACTCTTCTACGAGCAGTACTTC
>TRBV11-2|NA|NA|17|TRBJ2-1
CASSLDETLAKHNEQFF
TGTGCCAGCAGCTTAGATGAAACACTAGCAAAGCACAATGAGCAGTTCTTC
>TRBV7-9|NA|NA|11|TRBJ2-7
CASAPGREQYF
TGTGCCAGCGCCCCCGGACGCGAGCAGTACTTC
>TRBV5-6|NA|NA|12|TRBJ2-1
CASSLGHLWRFF
TGTGCCAGCAGCTTGGGACACTTGTGGCGGTTCTTC
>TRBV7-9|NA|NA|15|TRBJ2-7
CASSPPTGTDGEQYF
TGTGCCAGCAGCCCTCCTACCGGGACGGACGGCGAGCAGTACTTC
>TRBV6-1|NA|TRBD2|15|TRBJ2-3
CASSPNSGGFSTQYF
TGTGCCAGCAGCCCCAATAGCGGGGGGTTCTCTACGCAGTATTTT
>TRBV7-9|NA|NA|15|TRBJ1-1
CASSWDSQGNTEAFF
TGTGCCAGCAGTTGGGACTCTCAAGGGAACACTGAAGCTTTCTTT
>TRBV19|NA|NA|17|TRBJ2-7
CASSIGHSQASCCEQYF
TGTGCCAGTAGTATAGGACACTCGCAGGCCTCTTGCTGCGAGCAGTACTTC
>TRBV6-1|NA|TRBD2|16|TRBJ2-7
CASSELAGGPSYEQYF
TGTGCCAGCAGTGAACTAGCGGGAGGGCCCTCCTACGAGCAGTACTTC
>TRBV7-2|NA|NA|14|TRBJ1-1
CASSIRPNREGAFF
TGTGCCAGCAGCATACGACCTAACAGGGAGGGAGCTTTCTTT
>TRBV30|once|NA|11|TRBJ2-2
CAWRWGGELFF
TGTGCCTGGAGGTGGGGCGGGGAGCTGTTTTTT
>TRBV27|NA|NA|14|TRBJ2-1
CASSLTSSYNEQFF
TGTGCCAGCAGTTTAACTAGCTCCTACAATGAGCAGTTCTTC
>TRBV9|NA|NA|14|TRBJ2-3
CASSVATKVDTQYF
TGTGCCAGCAGCGTAGCCACCAAAGTCGATACGCAGTATTTT
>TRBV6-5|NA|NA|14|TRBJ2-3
CAISGAGATDTQYF
TGTGCCATCTCAGGGGCGGGGGCCACAGATACGCAGTATTTT
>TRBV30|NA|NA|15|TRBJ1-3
CAWSVSRGGGNTIYF
TGTGCCTGGAGTGTAAGCAGGGGAGGAGGAAACACCATATATTTT
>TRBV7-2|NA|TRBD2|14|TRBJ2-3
CASSDGGRGDTQYF
TGTGCCAGCAGCGATGGTGGGAGGGGAGATACGCAGTATTTT
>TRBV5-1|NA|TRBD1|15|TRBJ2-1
CASSFGTGEYNEQFF
TGCGCCAGCAGCTTTGGGACAGGAGAATACAATGAGCAGTTCTTC
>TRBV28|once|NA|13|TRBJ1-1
CASSLTMGNEAFF
TGTGCCAGCAGTTTGACTATGGGGAACGAAGCTTTCTTT
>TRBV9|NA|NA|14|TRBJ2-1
CASSEGDPYNEQFF
TGTGCCAGCAGCGAAGGCGACCCCTACAATGAGCAGTTCTTC
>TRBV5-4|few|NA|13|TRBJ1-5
CASSFEGNQPQHF
TGTGCCAGCAGCTTTGAAGGGAATCAGCCCCAGCATTTT
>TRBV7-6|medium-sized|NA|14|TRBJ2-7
CASSLEEGSYEQYF
TGTGCCAGCAGCTTAGAGGAGGGTTCCTACGAGCAGTACTTC
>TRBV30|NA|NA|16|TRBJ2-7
CAWSTPWMRGAYEQYF
TGTGCCTGGAGTACACCCTGGATGAGGGGGGCCTACGAGCAGTACTTC
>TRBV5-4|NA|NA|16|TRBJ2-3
CASSPARVAVTDTQYF
TGTGCCAGCAGCCCCGCGAGGGTAGCGGTCACAGATACGCAGTATTTT
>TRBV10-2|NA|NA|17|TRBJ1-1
CASGVGWGGTMNTEAFF
TGCGCCAGCGGTGTGGGCTGGGGGGGAACCATGAACACTGAAGCTTTCTTT
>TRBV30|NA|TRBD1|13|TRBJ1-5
CAWSAGGDQPQHF
TGTGCCTGGAGTGCAGGGGGGGATCAGCCCCAGCATTTT
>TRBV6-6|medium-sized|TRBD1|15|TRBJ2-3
CASSSLGGGTDTQYF
TGTGCCAGCAGTTCCTTAGGGGGCGGCACAGATACGCAGTATTTT
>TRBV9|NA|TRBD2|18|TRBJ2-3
CASSVGLAGGRGTDTQYF
TGTGCCAGCAGCGTAGGACTAGCGGGGGGGCGCGGCACAGATACGCAGTATTTT
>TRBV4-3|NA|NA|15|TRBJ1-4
CASSHWDIDNEKLFF
TGCGCCAGCAGCCACTGGGACATCGATAATGAAAAACTGTTTTTT
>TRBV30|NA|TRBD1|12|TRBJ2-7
CAWRGQTYEQYF
TGTGCCTGGAGGGGACAGACCTACGAGCAGTACTTC
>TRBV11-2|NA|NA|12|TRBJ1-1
CASSARPTEAFF
TGTGCCAGCAGCGCGCGACCAACTGAAGCTTTCTTT
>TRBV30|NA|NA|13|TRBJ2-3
CAWSSMPTDTQYF
TGTGCCTGGAGTTCTATGCCCACAGATACGCAGTATTTT
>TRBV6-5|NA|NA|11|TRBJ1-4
CASSYGGKLFF
TGTGCCAGCAGTTACGGCGGTAAACTGTTTTTT
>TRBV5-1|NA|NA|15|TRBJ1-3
CASSLWSSSGNTIYF
TGCGCCAGCAGCTTGTGGTCAAGCTCTGGAAACACCATATATTTT
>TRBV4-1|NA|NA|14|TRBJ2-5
CASSQVGREQTQYF
TGCGCCAGCAGCCAAGTAGGCCGTGAACAGACCCAGTACTTC
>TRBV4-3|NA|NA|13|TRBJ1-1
CASSQGPNTEAFF
TGCGCCAGCAGCCAAGGGCCGAACACTGAAGCTTTCTTT
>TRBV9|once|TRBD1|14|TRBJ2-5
CASSVGDRQETQYF
TGTGCCAGCAGCGTAGGGGACAGACAAGAGACCCAGTACTTC
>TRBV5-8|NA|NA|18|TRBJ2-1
CASRGQDGPGPTADEQFF
TGTGCCAGCAGAGGTCAGGACGGCCCCGGCCCAACCGCGGATGAGCAGTTCTTC
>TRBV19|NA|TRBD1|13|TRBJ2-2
CATDRQNTGELFF
TGTGCCACGGACAGGCAGAACACCGGGGAGCTGTTTTTT
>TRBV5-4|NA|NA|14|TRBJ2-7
CASSFGAEGYEQYF
TGTGCCAGCAGCTTCGGAGCGGAGGGGTACGAGCAGTACTTC
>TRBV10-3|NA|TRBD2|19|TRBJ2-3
CAISESPPTSGGAADTQYF
TGTGCCATCAGTGAGTCGCCTCCTACTAGCGGGGGGGCGGCAGATACGCAGTATTTT
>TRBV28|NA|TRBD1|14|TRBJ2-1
CASSHTGGLNEQFF
TGTGCCAGCAGTCATACAGGGGGCCTTAATGAGCAGTTCTTC
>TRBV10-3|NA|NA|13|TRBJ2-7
CAIQNSESYEQYF
TGTGCCATTCAGAATAGCGAATCCTACGAGCAGTACTTC
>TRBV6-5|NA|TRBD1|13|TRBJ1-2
CANTTGTGPGYTF
TGTGCCAATACTACCGGGACAGGGCCCGGCTACACCTTC
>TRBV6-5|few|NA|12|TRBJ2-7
CASSYRGSEQYF
TGTGCCAGCAGTTACCGGGGGTCCGAGCAGTACTTC
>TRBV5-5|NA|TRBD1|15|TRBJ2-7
CASSPYIGQAYEQYF
TGTGCCAGCAGCCCCTATATAGGACAGGCCTACGAGCAGTACTTC
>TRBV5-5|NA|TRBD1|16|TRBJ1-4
CASSAGHRGLREKLFF
TGTGCCAGCAGTGCCGGACACAGGGGTTTAAGGGAAAAACTGTTTTTT
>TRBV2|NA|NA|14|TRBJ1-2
CASGVSRPNYGYTF
TGTGCCAGCGGGGTATCACGCCCCAACTATGGCTACACCTTC
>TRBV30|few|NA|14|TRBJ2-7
CAWSVHSRAYEQYF
TGTGCCTGGAGTGTACACTCCAGGGCCTACGAGCAGTACTTC
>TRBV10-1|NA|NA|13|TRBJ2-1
CASDNTGYNEQFF
TGCGCCAGCGACAACACAGGGTACAATGAGCAGTTCTTC
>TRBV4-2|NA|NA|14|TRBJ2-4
CASSQETGWDIQYF
TGTGCCAGCAGCCAAGAAACAGGGTGGGACATTCAGTACTTC
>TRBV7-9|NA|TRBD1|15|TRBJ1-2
CASSISDRVNYGYTF
TGTGCCAGCAGCATCTCGGACAGGGTAAACTATGGCTACACCTTC
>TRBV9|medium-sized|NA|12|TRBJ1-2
CASSVGLYGYTF
TGTGCCAGCAGCGTAGGGCTTTATGGCTACACCTTC
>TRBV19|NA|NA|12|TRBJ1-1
CASSMGFAEAFF
TGTGCCAGTAGTATGGGGTTCGCTGAAGCTTTCTTT
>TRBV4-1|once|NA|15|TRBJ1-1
CASSQGWTLNTEAFF
TGCGCCAGCAGCCAAGGTTGGACATTGAACACTGAAGCTTTCTTT
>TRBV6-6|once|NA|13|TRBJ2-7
CASRIGISYEQYF
TGTGCCAGCAGAATCGGGATTTCCTACGAGCAGTACTTC
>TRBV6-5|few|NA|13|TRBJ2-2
CASSESDTGELFF
TGTGCCAGCAGTGAATCGGACACCGGGGAGCTGTTTTTT